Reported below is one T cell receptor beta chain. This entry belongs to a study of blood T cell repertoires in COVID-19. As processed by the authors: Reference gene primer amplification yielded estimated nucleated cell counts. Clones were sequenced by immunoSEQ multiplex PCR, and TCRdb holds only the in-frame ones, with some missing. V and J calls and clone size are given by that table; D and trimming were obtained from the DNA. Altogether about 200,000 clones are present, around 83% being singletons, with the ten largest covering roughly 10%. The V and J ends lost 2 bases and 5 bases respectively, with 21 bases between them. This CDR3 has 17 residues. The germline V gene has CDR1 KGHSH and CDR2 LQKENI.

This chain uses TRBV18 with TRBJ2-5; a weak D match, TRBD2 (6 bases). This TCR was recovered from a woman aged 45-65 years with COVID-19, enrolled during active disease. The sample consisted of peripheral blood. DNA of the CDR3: TGTGCCAGCTCACCAGGGACTTCTCCCTATCCAATGGAGACCCAGTACTTC. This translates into CASSPGTSPYPMETQYF.